The 11 T cell receptor beta chains below were found in one sample sequenced in a study of response to subunit inactivated influenza vaccine. A single record per CDR3 protein comes from TCRdb applying MiXCR to the RT-PCR reads. Of about 480,000 distinct CDR3 sequences listed, around 13% are singletons. Sequencing was performed on PBMCs from blood, taken roughly 46 days after vaccination. The receptor source for this set is a man aged 50 to 60 who received an inactivated influenza vaccine.

In its sample, this clonotype was seen once. The junction shows a germline mismatch at one end, possibly a read error. The V gene is TRBV12-3 or TRBV12-4, the J gene TRBJ1-1; no definite D call. The CDR3 totals 15 residues. The CDR3 spells CACSFVGFGESEAFF. DNA for the CDR3: TGTGCCTGCAGTTTCGTGGGCTTCGGCGAATCTGAAGCTTTCTTT.

This clonotype was detected a few times. The V and J genes are TRBV4-3 and TRBJ1-6; D call uncertain. V gave up 1 base and J gave up 6 bases, with 13 bases separating them. From germline, CDR1 is LGHNA and CDR2 YSLEER. The length of the CDR3 is 16 residues. This CDR3 is CASSQVEGLLNSPLHF. In DNA, the CDR3 is TGCGCCAGCAGCCAAGTCGAAGGGCTACTTAATTCACCCCTCCACTTT.

This clonotype was counted a few times. The chain recombines TRBV15 with TRBJ2-1, with D perhaps matching TRBD1 (5 bases). Germline CDR1 and CDR2: LNHNV and YYDKDF (reference sequence). The CDR3 has 13 amino acids. The V and J ends lost 0 bases and 10 bases respectively, with 10 bases between them. DNA of the CDR3: TGTGCCACCAGCAGAGATACGAGGACAGAGCAGTTCTTC. This encodes CATSRDTRTEQFF.

This clonotype was seen only a few times. J is TRBJ2-1 and V is TRBV3-1; tentatively, D is TRBD1 (6 bases). The V end lost 4 bases, the J end lost 5 bases, and 12 bases lay between the germline ends. This CDR3 is 14 amino acids long. Germline values: CDR1 LGHDT, CDR2 YNNKEL (reference sequence). The CDR3 reads CASSLPGQDNEQFF. DNA for the CDR3: TGTGCCAGCAGCCTTCCGGGACAAGACAATGAGCAGTTCTTC.

The CDR3 nucleotides read TGCGCCAGCAGAGTGGCGGGGGGTAGCACAGATACGCAGTATTTT. It codes for CASRVAGGSTDTQYF. The chain couples TRBV5-1 to TRBJ2-3; 8 bases match TRBD2. V dropped 5 bases and J dropped 0; count of bases not matched to a gene: 5. The germline V gene has CDR1 SGHRS and CDR2 YFSETQ. The CDR3 is 15 residues long.

There are a few counts of this clonotype. This chain uses TRBV2 with TRBJ2-1; TRBD2 matches 11 bases. From germline, CDR1 is SNHLY and CDR2 FYNNEI. Germline trimming cut 3 bases from V and 5 bases from J; bases unmatched to any gene: 6. There are 16 residues in the CDR3. CDR3 DNA: TGTGCCAGCAGTGAGACGGGACTAGCGGTCCACAATGAGCAGTTCTTC. Amino acid sequence: CASSETGLAVHNEQFF.

This clonotype was observed many times. The V gene is TRBV7-9, the J gene TRBJ2-7; D is unresolved. Germline V gives CDR1 SEHNR, CDR2 FQNEAQ (reference sequence). V gave up 5 bases and J gave up 1 base, with 15 bases separating them. The CDR3 totals 15 residues. In nucleotides, the CDR3 is TGTGCCAGCAGCCCCAATATACGTCCTTCCTACGAGCAGTACTTC. Amino acid sequence: CASSPNIRPSYEQYF.

This chain connects TRBV4-2 to TRBJ2-3; 8 bases match TRBD1. V was pared by 0 bases and J by 3 bases, with 8 bases of the junction left unmatched. From germline, CDR1 is LGHNA and CDR2 YNFKEQ. The CDR3 spans 17 residues. The CDR3 DNA follows: TGTGCCAGCAGCCAAGATGGACAGGGCGTTAGTACAGATACGCAGTATTTT. It encodes CASSQDGQGVSTDTQYF.

The chain is built from TRBV5-1 and TRBJ2-1, with 10 bases lining up with TRBD1. The V and J ends lost 6 bases and 8 bases, in that order; junction bases with no gene match: 11. The germline CDR1 and CDR2 sequences are SGHRS and YFSETQ. This CDR3 comprises 15 residues. The CDR3 sequence: CASTLDGGQGYEQFF. DNA of the CDR3: TGCGCCAGCACTCTAGATGGGGGACAGGGGTATGAGCAGTTCTTC. Full variable domain (missing parts from reference TRBV5-1 and TRBJ2-1): KAGVTQTPRYLIKTRGQQVTLSCSPISGHRSVSWYQQTPGQGLQFLFEYFSETQRNKGNFPGRFSGRQFSNSRSEMNVSTLELGDSALYLCASTLDGGQGYEQFFGPGTRLTVL.

On this clonotype itself: The junction does not match germline at one end; this may be a read error. The gene calls are TRBV2 and TRBJ2-4; D possibly corresponds to TRBD1 (6 bases). The germline V gene encodes CDR1 SNHLY and CDR2 FYNNEI. The length of the CDR3 is 14 residues. The CDR3 loop is CASSGKGVKNIKYF. The CDR3 region has the DNA TGTGCCAGCAGTGGCAAGGGGGTCAAAAACATTAAGTACTTC.

This clonotype was observed many times. This chain connects TRBV9 to TRBJ2-1; D is perhaps TRBD2 (5 bases). The CDR3 totals 16 residues. CDR1 is SGDLS, CDR2 YYNGEE, per germline. Trimming stripped 4 bases from V and 7 bases from J, with 21 bases between. Written as DNA, the CDR3 is TGTGCCAGCAGCCTCGGACCGGGGTCCGTTTCAAATGAGCAGTTCTTC. It codes for CASSLGPGSVSNEQFF.